This T cell receptor beta chain is from a study of blood T cell repertoires in COVID-19. Turning to the study itself: COVID-19 samples, acute and convalescent, were from the United States, Italy and Spain. PBMCs, B-cell-depleted T cells, or T cells were the source of the cDNA or gDNA that made up the material.

From germline, CDR1 is SGHAT and CDR2 FQNNGV. The CDR3 is made up of 14 amino acids. V was clipped by 6 bases and J by 2 bases, with 11 bases between them. Living in 24 US areas, the participants were between about 18 and 100 years of age. Per the original methods: How many nucleated cells were present was estimated from reference gene primer amplification. TCRdb's copy holds only in-frame clones and misses some; the assay was immunoSEQ multiplex PCR. V and J calls and clone size come straight from that table; D and trimming were deduced from the DNA. In the table there are some 340,000 clones, about 90% of which are singletons.

This receptor was identified in a woman under 40 who had recovered from COVID-19. The rearrangement links TRBV11-2 to TRBJ1-5; D possibly corresponds to TRBD1 (6 bases). Sequencing was done on a sample of PBMCs or T cells enriched from blood (not recorded which). In DNA form, the CDR3 reads TGTGCCAGCAGTCCAGGGGAAGGCAATCAGCCCCAGCATTTT. Translation: CASSPGEGNQPQHF. The complete variable domain, with remaining parts taken from reference TRBV11-2 and TRBJ1-5, reads EAGVAQSPRYKIIEKRQSVAFWCNPISGHATLYWYQQILGQGPKLLIQFQNNGVVDDSQLPKDRFSAERLKGVDSTLKIQPAKLEDSAVYLCASSPGEGNQPQHFGDGTRLSIL.